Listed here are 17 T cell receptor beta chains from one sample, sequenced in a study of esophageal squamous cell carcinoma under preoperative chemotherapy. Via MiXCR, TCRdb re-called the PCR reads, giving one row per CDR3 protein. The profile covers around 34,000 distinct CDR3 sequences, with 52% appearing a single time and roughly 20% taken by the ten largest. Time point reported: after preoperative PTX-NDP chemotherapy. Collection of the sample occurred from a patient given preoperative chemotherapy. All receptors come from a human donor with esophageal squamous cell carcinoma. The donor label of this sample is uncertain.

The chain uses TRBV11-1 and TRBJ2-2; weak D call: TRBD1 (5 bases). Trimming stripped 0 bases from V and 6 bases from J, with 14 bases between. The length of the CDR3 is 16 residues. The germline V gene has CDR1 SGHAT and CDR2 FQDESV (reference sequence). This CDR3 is CASSLASGMFSGELFF. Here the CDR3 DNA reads TGTGCCAGCAGCTTAGCGTCAGGGATGTTTTCCGGGGAGCTGTTTTTT.

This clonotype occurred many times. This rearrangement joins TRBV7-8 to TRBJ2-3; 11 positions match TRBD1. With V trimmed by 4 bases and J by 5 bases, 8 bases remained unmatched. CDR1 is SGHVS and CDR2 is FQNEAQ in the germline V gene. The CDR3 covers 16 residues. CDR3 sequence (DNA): TGTGCCAGCAGCTGGACAGGGGGCGGGGGGGGAGATACGCAGTATTTT. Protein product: CASSWTGGGGGDTQYF.

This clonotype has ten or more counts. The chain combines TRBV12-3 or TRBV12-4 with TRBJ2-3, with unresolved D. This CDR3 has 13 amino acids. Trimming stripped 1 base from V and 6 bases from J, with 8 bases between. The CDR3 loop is CASSLGVSDTQYF. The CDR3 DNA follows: TGTGCCAGCAGTTTAGGGGTTAGCGATACGCAGTATTTT.

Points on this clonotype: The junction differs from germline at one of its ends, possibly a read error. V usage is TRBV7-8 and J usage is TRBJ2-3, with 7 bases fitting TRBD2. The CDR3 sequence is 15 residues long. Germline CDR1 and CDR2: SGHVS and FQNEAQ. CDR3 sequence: CASGSGGGGKDTQYF. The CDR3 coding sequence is TGTGCCAGCGGCTCGGGCGGGGGAGGCAAAGACACGCAGTATTTC.

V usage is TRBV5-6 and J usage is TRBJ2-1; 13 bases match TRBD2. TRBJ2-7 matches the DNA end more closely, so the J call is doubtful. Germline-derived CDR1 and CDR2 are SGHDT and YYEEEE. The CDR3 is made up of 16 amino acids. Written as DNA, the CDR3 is TGTGCCAGCAGCTTGGAGGGGACTAGCGGGATCTACGAGCAGTACTTC. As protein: CASSLEGTSGIYEQYF.

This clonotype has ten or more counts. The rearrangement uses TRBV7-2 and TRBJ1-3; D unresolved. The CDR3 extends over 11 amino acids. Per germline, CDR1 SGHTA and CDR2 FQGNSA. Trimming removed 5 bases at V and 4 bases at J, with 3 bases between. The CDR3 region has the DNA TGTGCCAGCAGCAACGGAAACACCATATATTTT. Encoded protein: CASSNGNTIYF.

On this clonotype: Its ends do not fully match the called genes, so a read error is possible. This CDR3 reads CAGSLAGGACPSTETQYF. CDR3 bases: TGTGCGGGCAGTTTAGCGGGGGGTGCGTGCCCTAGCACAGAGACGCAGTACTTT. The chain combines TRBV27 with TRBJ2-3; 10 nucleotides agree with TRBD2. This CDR3 has 18 amino acids. Germline CDR1 reads MNHEY; CDR2 reads SMNVEV (reference sequence).

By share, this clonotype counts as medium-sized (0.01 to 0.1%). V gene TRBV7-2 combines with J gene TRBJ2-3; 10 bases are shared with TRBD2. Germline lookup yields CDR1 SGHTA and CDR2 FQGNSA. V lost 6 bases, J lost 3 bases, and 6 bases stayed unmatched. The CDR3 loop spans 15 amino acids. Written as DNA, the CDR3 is TGTGCCAGCAGGATCCAACTAGCGGGGACAGATACGCAGTATTTT. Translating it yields CASRIQLAGTDTQYF.

The CDR3 coding sequence is TGTGCCAGCAGCCCAGGGACTGGGGGCGGTGCCCAAGAGACCCAGTACTTC. Translated: CASSPGTGGGAQETQYF. The chain joins TRBV7-3 to TRBJ2-5; either TRBD1 or TRBD2 may supply D (6 bases each). The CDR3 length is 17 residues. Germline V gene data show CDR1 as SGHTA and CDR2 as FQGTGA. The ends were cut back, 5 bases at V and 1 base at J, with 20 bases in the middle.

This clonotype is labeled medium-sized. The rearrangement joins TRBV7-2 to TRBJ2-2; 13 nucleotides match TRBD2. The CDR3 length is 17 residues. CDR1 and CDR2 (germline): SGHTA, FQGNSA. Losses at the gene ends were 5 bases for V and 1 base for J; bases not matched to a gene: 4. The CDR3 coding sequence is TGTGCCAGCAGCCAGGGACTAGCGGGGATGAACACCGGGGAGCTGTTTTTT. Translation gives CASSQGLAGMNTGELFF.

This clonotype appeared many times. Written as DNA, the CDR3 is TGTGCCAGTGGGGGGGGGACAGGAAACTATGGCTACACCTTC. Its translation: CASGGGTGNYGYTF. The chain joins TRBV7-2 to TRBJ1-2, with TRBD1 matching 8 bases. J lost 2 bases, V lost 9 bases, and 8 bases had no gene match. CDR3 length equals 14 residues. Germline CDR1 is SGHTA and CDR2 is FQGNSA.

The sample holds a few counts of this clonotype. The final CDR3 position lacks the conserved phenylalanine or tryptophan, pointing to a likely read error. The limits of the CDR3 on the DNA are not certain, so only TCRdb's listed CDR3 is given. CDR3 loop: CASSLVGCV. The chain links TRBV7-2 to TRBJ2-6. The CDR3 length is 9 residues, termini included. Germline V gene sequence: CDR1 SGHTA, CDR2 FQGNSA.

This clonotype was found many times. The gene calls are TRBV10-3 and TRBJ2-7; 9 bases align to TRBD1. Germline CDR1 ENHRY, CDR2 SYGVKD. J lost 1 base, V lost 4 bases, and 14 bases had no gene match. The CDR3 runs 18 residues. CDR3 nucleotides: TGTGCCATCAGTGTTGAGTGGCGCCGGGACAGGGAATCCTACGAGCAGTACTTC. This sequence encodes CAISVEWRRDRESYEQYF.

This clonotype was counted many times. As DNA, the CDR3 is TGTGCCAGCAGCTTTCGGGGGTTTGAGGGGGGCCCCTACAATGAGCAGTTCTTC. Encoded protein: CASSFRGFEGGPYNEQFF. The chain links TRBV11-2 to TRBJ2-1, with D possibly being TRBD1 or TRBD2 (6 bases each). The V end was cut by 3 bases, the J end by 2 bases, with 20 bases between. In germline, CDR1 is SGHAT, CDR2 FQNNGV. This CDR3 has 18 residues.

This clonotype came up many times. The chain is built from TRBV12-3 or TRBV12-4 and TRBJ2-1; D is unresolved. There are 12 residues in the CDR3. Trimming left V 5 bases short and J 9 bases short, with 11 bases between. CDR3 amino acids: CASSPRGSEQFF. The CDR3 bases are TGTGCCAGCAGTCCGCGAGGCTCTGAGCAGTTCTTC.

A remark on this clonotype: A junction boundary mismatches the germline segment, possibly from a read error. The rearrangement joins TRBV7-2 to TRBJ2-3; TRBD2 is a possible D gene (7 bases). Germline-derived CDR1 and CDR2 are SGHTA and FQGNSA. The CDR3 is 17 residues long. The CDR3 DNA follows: TGTGCCAGCAGCTACGGGACTGGGGGCCGGGAGGCAGATACGCAGTACTTT. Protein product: CASSYGTGGREADTQYF.

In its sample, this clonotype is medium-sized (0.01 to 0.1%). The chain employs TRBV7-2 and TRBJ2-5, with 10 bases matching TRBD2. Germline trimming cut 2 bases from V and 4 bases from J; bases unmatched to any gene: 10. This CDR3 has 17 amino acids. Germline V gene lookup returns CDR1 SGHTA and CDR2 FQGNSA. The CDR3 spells CASSLIERGGPTETQYF. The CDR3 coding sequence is TGTGCCAGCAGCTTAATCGAGCGGGGGGGCCCCACAGAGACCCAGTACTTC.